One and the same sample provided the 16 T cell receptor beta chains below, sequenced in a study of blood T cell repertoires in COVID-19. Assay: immunoSEQ multiplex PCR; the TCRdb copy retains only in-frame clones and omits some. The sample contains over 60,000 clones, about 88% of which appear only once. Sequenced input: peripheral blood. The source is a woman aged 80 or over with active or convalescent COVID-19.

This chain connects TRBV5-1 to TRBJ1-4; TRBD1 matches 11 bases. V was pared by 6 bases and J by 7 bases, with 11 bases of the junction left unmatched. The germline V gene has CDR1 SGHRS and CDR2 YFSETQ. The CDR3 is 16 amino acids. This CDR3 reads CASTWTGGTGGEKLFF. For the CDR3, the DNA is TGCGCCAGCACCTGGACAGGGGGGACAGGGGGTGAAAAACTGTTTTTT. The entire variable domain, with the rest obtained from reference TRBV5-1 and TRBJ1-4, is as follows: KAGVTQTPRYLIKTRGQQVTLSCSPISGHRSVSWYQQTPGQGLQFLFEYFSETQRNKGNFPGRFSGRQFSNSRSEMNVSTLELGDSALYLCASTWTGGTGGEKLFFGSGTQLSVL.

The V call is TRBV19, the J call TRBJ2-3, with TRBD1 identical over 8 bases. CDR1 and CDR2 (germline): LNHDA, SQIVND (reference sequence). This CDR3 comprises 16 residues. The junction had 10 bases not matched to a gene; V was cut back by 5 bases and J by 3 bases. CDR3 in amino acids: CASSQPDRGRTDTQYF. The CDR3 nucleotides are TGTGCCAGTAGTCAGCCAGACAGGGGACGAACAGATACGCAGTATTTT.

The chain uses TRBV5-6 and TRBJ1-4; TRBD1 aligns across 8 bases. The V gene end was trimmed by 3 bases and the J gene end by 2 bases; junction bases not matched to a gene: 9. CDR3 size: 17 residues. The germline V gene has CDR1 SGHDT and CDR2 YYEEEE. The CDR3 loop reads CASSSPGTGGTNEKLFF. The CDR3 DNA is TGTGCCAGCAGCTCGCCGGGGACAGGAGGTACTAATGAAAAACTGTTTTTT.

The gene calls are TRBV6-4 and TRBJ1-2; D gene unclear. Germline V gene sequence: CDR1 MRHNA, CDR2 SNTAGT. The V and J ends lost 2 bases and 4 bases respectively, with 8 bases between them. CDR3 length: 13 amino acids. In DNA form, the CDR3 reads TGTGCCAGCAGTGACCCCGGCGGCTATGGCTACACCTTC. This sequence encodes CASSDPGGYGYTF.

This chain connects TRBV7-2 to TRBJ2-7; no definite D call. Germline CDR1 reads SGHTA; CDR2 reads FQGNSA. Trimming cost V 5 bases and J 3 bases, with 11 bases left between them. The CDR3 totals 13 residues. CDR3 sequence reads: CASSAQSYYEQYF. The CDR3 bases are TGTGCCAGCAGCGCACAGAGTTACTACGAGCAGTACTTC.

The chain uses TRBV5-1 and TRBJ1-2; 7 nucleotides align to TRBD1. The junction had 7 bases not matched to a gene; V was cut back by 4 bases and J by 1 base. CDR3 length: 15 residues. Per germline, CDR1 SGHRS and CDR2 YFSETQ. The CDR3 nucleotides are TGCGCCAGCAGCAGGGGGACAGAGAGTAACTATGGCTACACCTTC. It translates to CASSRGTESNYGYTF.

CDR3 amino acids: CAETSGGTNTGELFF. In nucleotides, the CDR3 is TGTGCCGAGACTAGCGGGGGAACTAACACCGGGGAGCTGTTTTTT. The chain carries TRBV11-3 and TRBJ2-2; TRBD2 matches 12 bases. Germline-derived CDR1 and CDR2 are SGHNT and YENEEA. CDR3 length equals 15 residues. Germline trimming cut 11 bases from V and 2 bases from J; bases unmatched to any gene: 6. The full variable domain, completed using reference TRBV11-3 and TRBJ2-2, is EAGVVQSPRYKIIEKKQPVAFWCNPISGHNTLYWYLQNLGQGPELLIRYENEEAVDDSQLPKDRFSAERLKGVDSTLKIQPAELGDSAVYLCAETSGGTNTGELFFGEGSRLTVL.

V and J are TRBV7-2 and TRBJ1-5; no reliable D call. CDR3 length equals 14 residues. The V and J ends lost 0 bases and 7 bases respectively, with 10 bases between them. Per germline, CDR1 SGHTA and CDR2 FQGNSA. This CDR3 reads CASSLAGRRQPQHF. CDR3 DNA: TGTGCCAGCAGCTTAGCAGGGCGGAGGCAGCCCCAGCATTTT.

This sequence joins TRBV6-5 and TRBJ2-7; 9 positions match TRBD1. The CDR3 consists of 14 residues. Trimming cost V 5 bases and J 6 bases; bases outside gene matches: 8. Germline V gives CDR1 MNHEY, CDR2 SVGAGI. The chain's CDR3 is CASSRQGGPLEQYF. The CDR3 DNA sequence: TGTGCCAGCAGTCGACAGGGGGGACCTCTCGAGCAGTACTTC.

CDR3 amino acids: CASSFRLAVPNEQYF. As DNA, the CDR3 is TGTGCCAGCAGCTTCCGACTAGCGGTCCCTAACGAGCAGTACTTC. The V gene is TRBV7-2, the J gene TRBJ2-7; 9 bases line up with TRBD2. This CDR3 is built from 15 residues. The V and J ends lost 3 bases and 5 bases, in that order; junction bases with no gene match: 8. Germline CDR1 SGHTA, CDR2 FQGNSA.

The V gene is TRBV4-3, the J gene TRBJ1-2, with a possible D match to TRBD1 (6 bases). The CDR3 totals 14 residues. Germline CDR1 is LGHNA and CDR2 is YSLEER. Trimming cost V 0 bases and J 4 bases, with 9 bases left between them. The CDR3 here is CASSQETGLYGYTF. CDR3 in DNA: TGCGCCAGCAGCCAAGAGACAGGACTCTATGGCTACACCTTC.

V gene TRBV9 combines with J gene TRBJ2-3; the D gene is possibly TRBD1 (6 bases). Germline V gene lookup returns CDR1 SGDLS and CDR2 YYNGEE. Trimming took off 1 base at V and 3 bases at J, with 15 bases between the two ends. The CDR3 contains 16 residues. The CDR3 DNA is TGTGCCAGCAGCGTAAGTTATGGGGGCCGGACAGATACGCAGTATTTT. This gives the protein CASSVSYGGRTDTQYF.

This clone was counted many times. This chain joins TRBV5-4 and TRBJ2-7; D remains ambiguous. This CDR3 contains 12 residues. CDR1 SGHNT and CDR2 YYREEE come from the germline V gene (reference sequence). V was pared by 4 bases and J by 2 bases, with 7 bases between. The CDR3 is CASSHGAYEQYF. The DNA for the CDR3 is TGTGCCAGCAGCCATGGAGCCTACGAGCAGTACTTC.

The chain employs TRBV25-1 and TRBJ1-2; 12 nucleotides line up with TRBD1. CDR1 is MGHDK and CDR2 is SYGVNS in the germline V gene. The CDR3 totals 15 residues. The trim removed 3 bases at V and 8 bases at J, leaving 7 bases unmatched. The CDR3 region is CASSEAGQGAQGYTF. The DNA of the CDR3 is TGTGCCAGCAGTGAGGCGGGACAGGGGGCTCAAGGCTACACCTTC.

The rearrangement joins TRBV29-1 to TRBJ1-1, with D perhaps matching TRBD1 (6 bases). The CDR3 is made up of 14 amino acids. CDR1 and CDR2 from the germline V gene are SQVTM and ANQGSEA. Trimming took off 6 bases at V and 1 base at J, with 15 bases between the two ends. Here the CDR3 reads CSVKGGGENTEAFF. CDR3 bases: TGCAGCGTCAAGGGGGGGGGAGAGAACACTGAAGCTTTCTTT.

The CDR3 DNA sequence: TGTGCCAGCAGCTTAGCGAGTCGATCGGATCAGCCCCAGCATTTT. This gives the protein CASSLASRSDQPQHF. J is TRBJ1-5 and V is TRBV7-8; no clear D gene. CDR3 length: 15 residues. Trimming removed 0 bases from V and 5 bases from J, with 11 bases in between. CDR1 is SGHVS, CDR2 FQNEAQ, per germline.